This T cell receptor beta chain was recovered during a study of cytomegalovirus exposure and HLA in healthy donors. Study-level results: A list of 164 TCR beta chains associated with cytomegalovirus was given. Reportedly, fewer N-insertions than the approximately 680-donor mean appeared in an Asian-associated ancestry cluster in a later analysis. Later analysis suggested most CMV-associated TCR beta chains were HLA-restricted. An analysis was carried out at a later point. It showed that HLA-associated TCR beta chains were more clonally expanded than equally common non-associated chains.

Points on this clone: Antigen unknown.

Both 60 Vbeta primers and 13 Jbeta primers went into the PCR. Assay: immunoSEQ multiplex PCR; the TCRdb copy retains only in-frame clones and omits some. This sample yields fewer than 250,000 clones, of which over 80% are seen a single time; more than 0.6% belongs to the top ten. CDR3 size: 12 residues. V trimming: 4 bases; J trimming: 5 bases; junction bases outside the gene matches: 1. Germline V CDR1 and CDR2: SGHNT, YYREEE (reference sequence). The sequenced material came from PBMCs. This clonotype was sampled from a boy aged 2 to 9 in good health and CMV-seronegative. The chain links TRBV5-4 to TRBJ1-1; 8 bases line up with TRBD1. CDR3 sequence: CASSGQGTEAFF. In DNA form, the CDR3 reads TGTGCCAGCAGCGGACAGGGTACTGAAGCTTTCTTT. The entire variable domain, with the rest obtained from reference TRBV5-4 and TRBJ1-1, is as follows: ETGVTQSPTHLIKTRGQQVTLRCSSQSGHNTVSWYQQALGQGPQFIFQYYREEENGRGNFPPRFSGLQFPNYSSELNVNALELDDSALYLCASSGQGTEAFFGQGTRLTVV.